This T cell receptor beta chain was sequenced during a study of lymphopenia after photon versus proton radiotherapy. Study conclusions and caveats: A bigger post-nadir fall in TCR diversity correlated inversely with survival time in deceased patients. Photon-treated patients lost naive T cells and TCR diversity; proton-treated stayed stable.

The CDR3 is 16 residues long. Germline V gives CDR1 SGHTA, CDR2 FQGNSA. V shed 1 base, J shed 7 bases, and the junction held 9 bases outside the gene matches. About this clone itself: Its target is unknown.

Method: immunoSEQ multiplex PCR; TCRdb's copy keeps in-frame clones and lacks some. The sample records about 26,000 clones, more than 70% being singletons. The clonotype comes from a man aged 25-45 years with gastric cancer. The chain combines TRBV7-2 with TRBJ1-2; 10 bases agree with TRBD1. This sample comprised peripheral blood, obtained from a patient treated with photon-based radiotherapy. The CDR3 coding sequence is TGTGCCAGCAGCTTAGGGGGACAGGGGTCCGACCTTGGCTACACCTTC. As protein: CASSLGGQGSDLGYTF.